These 30 T cell receptor beta chains were sequenced from one sample in a study of CD8+CD57+ T cells in acquired aplastic anemia. Sequencing was done on patients that had shown CD8+CD57+ cell expansion by flow cytometry. TCR beta VDJ and CDR3 were profiled, and genomic DNA was the template. In TCRdb, the reads were re-called with MiXCR into one record per CDR3 protein. The table lists 75,000 to 80,000 distinct CDR3 sequences, roughly two thirds of them singletons, with about 82% in the top ten. Sequencing was done on a sample of sorted CD4+, CD8+, or CD8+CD57+ T cells (not recorded which) from PBMCs. These receptors were collected from a human donor with aplastic anemia.

The CDR3 region is CATSSAATSGNFYEQFF. In DNA form, the CDR3 reads TGTGCCACCAGCAGTGCCGCTACTAGCGGGAACTTCTATGAGCAGTTCTTC. The chain uses TRBV15 and TRBJ2-1; 10 nucleotides line up with TRBD2. J lost 8 bases, V lost 3 bases, and 13 bases had no gene match. This CDR3 region has 17 residues. Germline values: CDR1 LNHNV, CDR2 YYDKDF (reference sequence).

The J gene is TRBJ1-1, the V gene TRBV14; possible D gene TRBD1, 5 bases. The germline V gene encodes CDR1 SGHDN and CDR2 FVKESK. This CDR3 has 13 residues. Between the trimmed V and J ends, which lost 1 base and 6 bases, there was a span of 9 bases. CDR3 region: CASSQVRGAEAFF. The CDR3, as DNA: TGTGCCAGCAGCCAAGTTAGAGGGGCTGAAGCTTTCTTT.

The chain is built from TRBV29-1 and TRBJ2-7; TRBD1 might be the D (6 bases). The CDR3 extends over 15 amino acids. V gave up 2 bases and J gave up 0 bases, with 14 bases separating them. From germline, CDR1 is SQVTM and CDR2 ANQGSEA. For the CDR3, the DNA is TGCAGCGTTGAAACGCAGGACAGTTTCTCCTACGAGCAGTACTTC. Amino acid sequence: CSVETQDSFSYEQYF.

A few counts support this clonotype. V usage is TRBV25-1 and J usage is TRBJ2-7; D uncertain. The CDR3 is 13 residues long. Trimming removed 3 bases from V and 4 bases from J, with 10 bases in between. CDR1 MGHDK and CDR2 SYGVNS come from the germline V gene. CDR3: CASSDLVPYEQYF. CDR3 in DNA: TGTGCCAGCAGTGATTTAGTCCCGTACGAGCAGTACTTC.

This sequence joins TRBV10-3 and TRBJ2-5; 14 positions agree with TRBD2. The CDR3 extends over 17 amino acids. Germline trimming cut 2 bases from V and 5 bases from J; bases unmatched to any gene: 7. Germline V gene lookup returns CDR1 ENHRY and CDR2 SYGVKD. The CDR3 loop is CAISEEGLAGGRETQYF. CDR3 sequence (DNA): TGTGCCATCAGTGAGGAAGGACTAGCGGGGGGCCGGGAGACCCAGTACTTC.

Points on this clonotype: An end of the junction differs from the germline gene, which may be a read error. The V call is TRBV15, the J call TRBJ2-7, with 11 bases aligning to TRBD2. Germline V gene sequence: CDR1 LNHNV, CDR2 YYDKDF (reference sequence). The length of the CDR3 is 15 residues. The CDR3 spells CASSPKLAGGTEQYF. CDR3 coding DNA: TGTGCCAGCAGCCCGAAGCTAGCGGGAGGCACCGAGCAGTACTTC. Variable domain in full (rest from reference TRBV15 and TRBJ2-7): DAMVIQNPRYQVTQFGKPVTLSCSQTLNHNVMYWYQQKSSQAPKLLFHYYDKDFNNEADTPDNFQSRRPNTSFCFLDIRSPGLGDTAMYLCASSPKLAGGTEQYFGPGTRLTVT.

Many counts were recorded for this clonotype. The rearrangement links TRBV6-1 to TRBJ2-1, with D possibly being TRBD2 (6 bases). CDR1 is MNHNS and CDR2 is SASEGT in the germline V gene. The V gene lost 5 bases and the J gene lost 3 bases, with 17 bases spanning the gap. This CDR3 is built from 16 residues. The CDR3 nucleotides are TGTGCCAGCAGTCCGGGACTTTCAGACTACTACAATGAGCAGTTCTTC. It is translated as CASSPGLSDYYNEQFF.

This chain links TRBV7-9 with TRBJ1-1; D ambiguous. The germline V and J ends were trimmed by 11 bases and 4 bases, with 17 bases remaining between them. Germline V lookup: CDR1 SEHNR, CDR2 FQNEAQ (reference sequence). This CDR3 is built from 13 residues. In DNA, the CDR3 is TGTGCCGAAACTCCCGGTGGCCTCACTGAAGCTTTCTTT. This translates into CAETPGGLTEAFF.

Concerning this clonotype: Its ends do not fully match the called genes, so a read error is possible. The gene calls are TRBV29-1 and TRBJ1-2, with D uncertain. Germline V lookup: CDR1 SQVTM, CDR2 ANQGSEA. This CDR3 spans 10 amino acids. This chain's CDR3 is CSVSTPSEGF. As DNA, the CDR3 is TGCAGCGTATCAACCCCCAGCGAGGGCTTC.

There are many counts of this clonotype. The chain uses TRBV12-3 or TRBV12-4 and TRBJ1-1; D not certain. CDR3 size: 14 residues. Between the trimmed V and J ends, which lost 5 bases and 4 bases, there was a span of 14 bases. CDR3 sequence: CASSPRPEGTEAFF. The DNA for the CDR3 is TGTGCCAGCAGTCCTCGTCCTGAGGGCACTGAAGCTTTCTTT.

V is TRBV6-1 and J is TRBJ2-7; tentatively, D is TRBD1 (6 bases). This CDR3 has 14 residues. Trimming cost V 4 bases and J 4 bases, with 14 bases left between them. The germline V gene has CDR1 MNHNS and CDR2 SASEGT. The CDR3 nucleotides read TGTGCCAGCAGTGCTTTAGGGACAACGTACGAGCAGTACTTC. Residues: CASSALGTTYEQYF.

V is TRBV20-1 and J is TRBJ1-4; 9 bases are shared with TRBD1. Germline values: CDR1 DFQATT, CDR2 SNEGSKA (reference sequence). Trimming at V came to 6 bases and at J to 5 bases, leaving 4 bases not matched to a gene. This CDR3 contains 13 residues. CDR3 nucleotides: TGCAGTGCCCAGACAGGGGGAAATGAAAAACTGTTTTTT. This encodes CSAQTGGNEKLFF.

This sequence joins TRBV11-2 and TRBJ2-3; 9 nucleotides agree with TRBD2. J lost 2 bases, V lost 6 bases, and 9 bases had no gene match. The CDR3 runs to 16 residues. CDR1 is SGHAT and CDR2 is FQNNGV in the germline V gene. CDR3 region: CASSSGLAKYTDTQYF. CDR3 nucleotide sequence: TGTGCCAGCAGTTCGGGACTAGCAAAGTACACAGATACGCAGTATTTT.

The chain recombines TRBV7-2 with TRBJ1-2; no definite D call. V lost 5 bases and J lost 3, with 10 bases in between. The CDR3 runs to 13 residues. Germline CDR1 is SGHTA and CDR2 is FQGNSA. The CDR3 sequence: CASSPVPDYGYTF. The CDR3 coding sequence is TGTGCCAGCAGCCCGGTGCCAGACTATGGCTACACCTTC. Supplemented by reference TRBV7-2 and TRBJ1-2, the full variable domain reads GAGVSQSPSNKVTEKGKDVELRCDPISGHTALYWYRQSLGQGLEFLIYFQGNSAPDKSGLPSDRFSAERTGGSVSTLTIQRTQQEDSAVYLCASSPVPDYGYTFGSGTRLTVV.

The chain combines TRBV29-1 with TRBJ1-3; TRBD1 is a possible D gene (6 bases). The V end was cut by 6 bases, the J end by 0 bases, with 9 bases between. This CDR3 has 13 residues. Germline CDR1 is SQVTM and CDR2 is ANQGSEA. The CDR3 DNA sequence: TGCAGCGTCGAACAGGGCTCTGGAAACACCATATATTTT. It codes for CSVEQGSGNTIYF.

This clonotype showed up many times. The CDR3 region has the DNA TGTGCCAGCAGCGTAGAAGCAGGGAATCAGCCCCAGCATTTT. This gives the protein CASSVEAGNQPQHF. V usage is TRBV9 and J usage is TRBJ1-5, with D possibly being TRBD1 (5 bases). Germline CDR1 reads SGDLS; CDR2 reads YYNGEE. The CDR3 is 14 residues long. The V end was cut by 0 bases, the J end by 4 bases, with 8 bases between. The whole variable domain, filled in from reference TRBV9 and TRBJ1-5, reads DSGVTQTPKHLITATGQRVTLRCSPRSGDLSVYWYQQSLDQGLQFLIQYYNGEERAKGNILERFSAQQFPDLHSELNLSSLELGDSALYFCASSVEAGNQPQHFGDGTRLSIL.

The J gene is TRBJ1-5, the V gene TRBV2; 10 nucleotides align to TRBD1. The germline V gene has CDR1 SNHLY and CDR2 FYNNEI. V dropped 6 bases and J dropped 1; count of bases not matched to a gene: 3. This CDR3 comprises 15 residues. This CDR3 reads CASSRQGASNQPQHF. For the CDR3, the DNA is TGTGCCAGCAGCCGACAGGGGGCGAGCAATCAGCCCCAGCATTTT. Full variable domain (rest looked up from reference TRBV2 and TRBJ1-5): EPEVTQTPSHQVTQMGQEVILRCVPISNHLYFYWYRQILGQKVEFLVSFYNNEISEKSEIFDDQFSVERPDGSNFTLKIRSTKLEDSAMYFCASSRQGASNQPQHFGDGTRLSIL.

The chain couples TRBV7-9 to TRBJ2-7; possibly TRBD1 for D (7 bases). V was cut by 3 bases and J by 5 bases, with 17 bases left in between. The CDR3 spans 15 residues. Germline V gene lookup returns CDR1 SEHNR and CDR2 FQNEAQ (reference sequence). Here the CDR3 reads CASSFVRGAVDEQYF. The CDR3, as DNA: TGTGCCAGCAGCTTTGTCAGGGGGGCTGTCGACGAGCAGTACTTC.

The chain links TRBV7-6 to TRBJ2-7; 10 nucleotides match TRBD2. The germline V gene encodes CDR1 SGHVS and CDR2 FNYEAQ. The CDR3 contains 15 residues. V lost 5 bases to trimming and J lost 6 bases; unmatched junction nucleotides: 10. The CDR3 nucleotides are TGTGCCAGCAGCACCATAGCGGGGGGACCCTCCGAGCAGTACTTC. Protein: CASSTIAGGPSEQYF.

The J gene is TRBJ2-1, the V gene TRBV2; weak D call: TRBD2 (6 bases). Deletions cut 5 bases from V and 5 bases from J, with 16 bases between. The CDR3 totals 15 residues. Germline V gene sequence: CDR1 SNHLY, CDR2 FYNNEI. The CDR3 sequence is CASSLAASRHNEQFF. The CDR3 bases are TGTGCCAGCAGTTTAGCGGCAAGCCGGCACAATGAGCAGTTCTTC.

The chain employs TRBV19 and TRBJ1-2; perhaps TRBD1 as D (6 bases). The CDR3 runs to 13 residues. The germline gives CDR1 LNHDA, CDR2 SQIVND (reference sequence). The V end was cut by 7 bases, the J end by 5 bases, with 14 bases between. CDR3 nucleotide sequence: TGTGCCAGTAATCTTGACAGGACTTATGGCTACACCTTC. Its translation: CASNLDRTYGYTF.

This clonotype showed up just a few times. The gene calls are TRBV24-1 and TRBJ1-5; D is unresolved. V gave up 7 bases and J gave up 0 bases, with 15 bases separating them. There are 16 residues in the CDR3. In germline, CDR1 is KGHDR, CDR2 SFDVKD. The CDR3 DNA reads as TGTGCCACCAGGGGCGCGAAGCAGTATAGCAATCAGCCCCAGCATTTT. This encodes CATRGAKQYSNQPQHF.

Turning to this clonotype: At one end, the junction sequence differs from germline, possibly due to a read error. The chain has TRBV15 and TRBJ1-1; 7 bases are a match to TRBD1. Per germline, CDR1 LNHNV and CDR2 YYDKDF (reference sequence). The CDR3 spans 14 residues. CDR3 protein: CATSRARGNAEAFF. CDR3 DNA sequence: TGTGCCACCAGCAGAGCCAGGGGGAACGCTGAAGCTTTCTTT.

This clonotype showed up just once. The V call is TRBV20-1, the J call TRBJ1-5, with a tentative D call TRBD1 (5 bases). CDR1 and CDR2 from the germline V gene are DFQATT and SNEGSKA (reference sequence). V was pared by 2 bases and J by 4 bases, with 15 bases between. The CDR3 extends over 15 amino acids. The CDR3 DNA reads as TGCAGTGCTAGACGCAGGGTCGGAGGGAATCAGCCCCAGCATTTT. The encoded protein is CSARRRVGGNQPQHF.

This sequence joins TRBV9 and TRBJ1-6; D call uncertain. From germline, CDR1 is SGDLS and CDR2 YYNGEE. The CDR3 is made up of 12 amino acids. V was trimmed by 3 bases and J by 10 bases, leaving 8 bases between them. DNA of the CDR3: TGTGCCAGCAGCGCTGGTGGCTCACCCCTCCACTTT. This encodes CASSAGGSPLHF. The full variable domain, rest sourced from reference TRBV9 and TRBJ1-6, is DSGVTQTPKHLITATGQRVTLRCSPRSGDLSVYWYQQSLDQGLQFLIQYYNGEERAKGNILERFSAQQFPDLHSELNLSSLELGDSALYFCASSAGGSPLHFGNGTRLTVT.

The chain combines TRBV15 with TRBJ2-3, with 11 bases matching TRBD2. CDR3 length equals 16 residues. From germline, CDR1 is LNHNV and CDR2 YYDKDF (reference sequence). With 5 bases clipped from V and 3 bases from J, the junction kept 7 bases outside the gene matches. CDR3 nucleotide sequence: TGTGCCACCAGCGCGGACTTAGCGGGGGGGACAGATACGCAGTATTTT. Residues: CATSADLAGGTDTQYF.

This CDR3 reads CASRPGDYGYTF. Written as DNA, the CDR3 is TGCGCCAGCAGGCCAGGGGACTATGGCTACACCTTC. The chain employs TRBV5-1 and TRBJ1-2, with D tentatively TRBD1 (6 bases). The V gene's germline CDR1 is SGHRS and CDR2 YFSETQ. V shed 5 bases and J shed 3 bases, with 8 bases lying between them. This CDR3 has 12 residues.

This clonotype was seen a handful of times. The V call is TRBV24-1, the J call TRBJ2-3, with D perhaps being TRBD1 or TRBD2 (5 bases each). CDR3 length: 16 residues. V was trimmed by 3 bases and J by 2 bases, leaving 14 bases between them. Germline CDR1 KGHDR, CDR2 SFDVKD. The CDR3 DNA sequence: TGTGCCACCAGTGATCGGGACCGAGCCATCACAGATACGCAGTATTTT. Its translation is CATSDRDRAITDTQYF.

This clonotype was found a few times. The chain is built from TRBV25-1 and TRBJ2-2, with 7 bases that match TRBD1. V gave up 6 bases and J gave up 2 bases; unmatched junction bases: 6. Germline CDR1 reads MGHDK; CDR2 reads SYGVNS. The CDR3 is 15 amino acids. CDR3 amino acids: CASRSGDSNTGELFF. CDR3 DNA: TGTGCCAGCAGGTCCGGGGACAGTAACACCGGGGAGCTGTTTTTT.

The V and J genes are TRBV5-1 and TRBJ2-7; 11 bases align to TRBD1. The CDR3 covers 14 residues. V lost 6 bases to trimming and J lost 7 bases; unmatched junction nucleotides: 9. Germline lookup yields CDR1 SGHRS and CDR2 YFSETQ. The CDR3 bases are TGCGCCAGCACCTCCGGGACAGGGGGGGAGGAGCAGTACTTC. It codes for CASTSGTGGEEQYF.